This T cell receptor (beta chain) was sequenced in a study of T cells after yellow fever vaccination. About the research overall: Fractions of low cell number were prepared using SMART-Seq v4 Ultra Low Input. Study outcomes and limitations: Within FACS-sorted repertoires, abundant clonotypes contaminating from the bulk population could be present. Most primary-vaccination clones recurred post-booster (around 95% CD4, roughly 91% CD8).

From the 5' RACE reads, TCRdb called clonotypes with MiXCR, one entry per CDR3 protein. The repertoire holds fewer than 400,000 distinct CDR3 sequences, with approximately 6% as singletons. The CDR3 extends over 13 amino acids. Germline V gene data show CDR1 as PRHDT and CDR2 as FYEKMQ (reference sequence). Trimming removed 0 bases at V and 5 bases at J, with 8 bases between. This clonotype showed up many times. Its antigen is as yet unknown. The source was PBMCs, collected 5 days after the yellow fever booster vaccination. This rearrangement joins TRBV13 to TRBJ2-7; D gene ambiguous. This TCR was sampled from a man aged 25-45 years who received the YFV17D yellow fever vaccine. DNA of the CDR3: TGTGCCAGCAGCTTAGGCCTAAAGGACGAGCAGTACTTC. It yields the protein CASSLGLKDEQYF. The whole variable domain, remainder taken from reference TRBV13 and TRBJ2-7, is AAGVIQSPRHLIKEKRETATLKCYPIPRHDTVYWYQQGPGQDPQFLISFYEKMQSDKGSIPDRFSAQQFSDYHSELNMSSLELGDSALYFCASSLGLKDEQYFGPGTRLTVT.